A selection of T cell receptor beta chains follows, all from one sample in a study of blood T cell repertoires in COVID-19. The data were produced by immunoSEQ multiplex PCR, yet TCRdb's version contains in-frame clones alone and is incomplete. The sample lists about 50,000 clones, 75% to 85% seen once, with roughly a sixth in the top ten. The sample consisted of peripheral blood. The receptors shown here come from a man aged 35 to 55 with acute or convalescent COVID-19. Both conserved end residues are part of each CDR3. The order of the fields is J gene, V gene, D gene, clone size, CDR3 protein, CDR3 DNA. A D gene is named only where the DNA matches it firmly. Rows give clone size only sometimes, using once, few, many, or a class for an expanded clone.

TRBJ2-5	TRBV5-1	TRBD2	NA	CASSPGLVPQETQYF	TGCGCCAGCAGCCCGGGACTAGTCCCCCAAGAGACCCAGTACTTC
TRBJ1-2	TRBV3-1/TRBV3-2	NA	NA	CASSQAGAGYTF	TGTGCCAGCAGCCAAGCAGGGGCTGGCTACACCTTC
TRBJ1-4	TRBV6-5	TRBD1	NA	CASRDREGEKLFF	TGTGCCAGCAGGGACAGGGAGGGTGAAAAACTGTTTTTT
TRBJ1-2	TRBV5-4	NA	NA	CASSKDSIVDRGYTF	TGTGCCAGCAGCAAAGACAGTATAGTAGATCGAGGCTACACCTTC
TRBJ1-3	TRBV19	NA	NA	CASSRGGGNTIYF	TGTGCCAGTAGCCGCGGGGGTGGAAACACCATATATTTT
TRBJ1-6	TRBV5-1	TRBD1	NA	CASKWTGERSPLHF	TGCGCCAGCAAGTGGACAGGGGAACGGTCACCCCTCCACTTT
TRBJ2-1	TRBV7-2	TRBD2	NA	CASSFRIAGGRDEQFF	TGTGCCAGCAGCTTTCGGATAGCGGGGGGGCGGGATGAGCAGTTCTTC
TRBJ2-3	TRBV6-1	NA	NA	CASSEAIGGTDTQYF	TGTGCCAGCAGTGAAGCGATCGGGGGCACAGATACGCAGTATTTT
TRBJ1-2	TRBV18	NA	NA	CASSPQGQNYGYTF	TGTGCCAGCTCACCCCAGGGGCAAAACTATGGCTACACCTTC
TRBJ1-2	TRBV2	TRBD1	NA	CAVRGTGYTF	TGTGCCGTCAGGGGGACTGGCTACACCTTC
TRBJ2-3	TRBV9	TRBD2	NA	CASSPPQGSGADTQYF	TGTGCCAGCAGCCCCCCCCAGGGTAGCGGGGCAGATACGCAGTATTTT
TRBJ1-6	TRBV3-1/TRBV3-2	TRBD1	NA	CASSQFGGQGNSPLHF	TGTGCCAGCAGCCAATTCGGAGGACAGGGCAATTCACCCCTCCACTTT
TRBJ2-2	TRBV29-1	NA	NA	CSARQAMNTGELFF	TGCAGCGCGAGACAGGCCATGAACACCGGGGAGCTGTTTTTT
TRBJ1-2	TRBV5-1	NA	NA	CASSLDAGSYGYTF	TGCGCCAGCAGCTTGGACGCGGGCTCCTATGGCTACACCTTC
TRBJ1-4	TRBV11-2	TRBD1	NA	CASRGQGDEKLFF	TGTGCCAGCAGAGGACAGGGAGATGAAAAACTGTTTTTT
TRBJ2-3	TRBV3-1/TRBV3-2	NA	NA	CASSLGGAATDTQYF	TGTGCCAGCAGCCTGGGGGGGGCCGCGACAGATACGCAGTATTTT
TRBJ1-4	TRBV4-1	TRBD1	once	CASSQGDRVQEKLFF	TGCGCCAGCAGCCAAGGAGACAGGGTTCAGGAAAAACTGTTTTTT
TRBJ2-7	TRBV10-2	NA	NA	CASSDSGAPYEQYF	TGCGCCAGCAGTGATTCAGGGGCACCCTACGAGCAGTACTTC
TRBJ1-6	TRBV28	NA	NA	CASSPVGFQEWSPLHF	TGTGCCAGCAGTCCTGTGGGCTTCCAGGAATGGTCACCCCTCCACTTT
TRBJ2-5	TRBV4-1	TRBD2	medium-sized	CASSQDSRLAGAAYETQYF	TGCGCCAGCAGCCAAGACAGCAGACTAGCGGGAGCGGCTTACGAGACCCAGTACTTC
TRBJ2-7	TRBV7-9	TRBD1	NA	CASSATQGTYEQYF	TGTGCCAGCAGCGCCACACAGGGGACCTACGAGCAGTACTTC
TRBJ2-3	TRBV6-1	TRBD1	NA	CASSEVSFGTGKTDTQYF	TGTGCCAGCAGTGAAGTATCGTTTGGGACAGGGAAGACAGATACGCAGTATTTT
TRBJ1-1	TRBV9	NA	NA	CASREGGNEDTEAFF	TGTGCCAGCAGGGAAGGAGGGAATGAGGACACTGAAGCTTTCTTT
TRBJ1-3	TRBV5-1	NA	NA	CASSLATGSSGNTIYF	TGCGCCAGCAGCCTAGCCACAGGGAGCTCTGGAAACACCATATATTTT
TRBJ2-5	TRBV5-1	NA	NA	CASSPTAGQTKETQYF	TGCGCCAGCAGCCCCACTGCGGGACAGACTAAAGAGACCCAGTACTTC
TRBJ1-2	TRBV2	NA	once	CASSDPASLNYGYTF	TGTGCCAGCAGTGATCCGGCTTCACTAAACTATGGCTACACCTTC
TRBJ2-3	TRBV5-1	TRBD2	NA	CASSLDGGKPSSTDTQYF	TGCGCCAGCAGCTTGGACGGGGGGAAGCCGTCTAGCACAGATACGCAGTATTTT
TRBJ2-7	TRBV2	NA	NA	CASMAPSAYEQYF	TGTGCCAGCATGGCTCCATCAGCCTACGAGCAGTACTTC
TRBJ1-3	TRBV12-5	NA	NA	CASGSGQTDSGNTIYF	TGTGCTAGTGGTTCCGGACAAACCGACTCTGGAAACACCATATATTTT
TRBJ2-7	TRBV18	TRBD2	NA	CASSPASGSWQTYEQYF	TGTGCCAGCTCACCTGCTAGCGGGAGCTGGCAAACATACGAGCAGTACTTC
TRBJ2-3	TRBV19	TRBD2	once	CASSRGGPGDTQYF	TGTGCCAGTAGCCGCGGGGGGCCGGGCGATACGCAGTATTTT
TRBJ1-2	TRBV18	TRBD1	NA	CASSQPDRGYGYTF	TGTGCCAGCTCACAACCAGACAGGGGCTATGGCTACACCTTC
TRBJ2-5	TRBV3-1/TRBV3-2	NA	NA	CASSDFSGETQYF	TGTGCCAGCAGCGATTTCAGCGGGGAGACCCAGTACTTC
TRBJ2-3	TRBV19	NA	NA	CASSLIRADTQYF	TGTGCCAGTAGTTTGATCAGGGCAGATACGCAGTATTTT
TRBJ1-3	TRBV5-5	TRBD1	NA	CASSSDWTGWGNTIYF	TGTGCCAGCAGCTCGGATTGGACAGGGTGGGGAAACACCATATATTTT
TRBJ1-2	TRBV7-9	NA	NA	CASSSQGWDGYTF	TGTGCCAGCAGCTCACAGGGTTGGGATGGCTACACCTTC
TRBJ1-2	TRBV15	NA	NA	CATSRADPGELIYGYTF	TGTGCCACCAGCAGAGCAGACCCAGGGGAACTTATCTATGGCTACACCTTC
TRBJ1-6	TRBV19	NA	NA	CASSEQGRNSPLHF	TGTGCCAGTAGTGAACAGGGCCGAAATTCACCCCTCCACTTT
TRBJ2-2	TRBV9	TRBD2	NA	CASSGLAGGNTGELFF	TGTGCCAGCAGCGGACTAGCGGGAGGGAACACCGGGGAGCTGTTTTTT
TRBJ2-3	TRBV7-9	NA	once	CASSLAGQGDTQYF	TGTGCCAGCAGCTTAGCAGGGCAGGGAGATACGCAGTATTTT
TRBJ1-4	TRBV18	TRBD1	few	CASSRNRGATNEKLFF	TGTGCCAGCTCACGGAACAGGGGGGCAACTAATGAAAAACTGTTTTTT
TRBJ1-5	TRBV24-1	TRBD1	NA	CATSDLPQGAQHF	TGTGCCACCAGTGATTTGCCGCAGGGGGCCCAGCATTTT
TRBJ1-4	TRBV5-4	TRBD1	NA	CASSTQHGTGGVKLFF	TGTGCCAGCAGCACGCAACACGGGACAGGGGGCGTAAAACTGTTTTTT
TRBJ2-3	TRBV6-1	NA	NA	CASSELVQTFTDTQYF	TGTGCCAGCAGTGAATTGGTACAGACCTTCACAGATACGCAGTATTTT
TRBJ2-7	TRBV5-6	NA	NA	CASSLLDRSSYEQYF	TGTGCCAGCAGCTTGCTCGACAGGAGCTCCTACGAGCAGTACTTC
TRBJ1-4	TRBV27	TRBD1	NA	CASSLGSTGGMTNEKLFF	TGTGCCAGCAGTTTGGGATCGACAGGGGGTATGACTAATGAAAAACTGTTTTTT
TRBJ2-5	TRBV7-2	NA	NA	CASSFGGAQETQYF	TGTGCCAGCAGCTTTGGGGGGGCCCAAGAGACCCAGTACTTC
TRBJ1-5	TRBV6-4	TRBD1	NA	CASGAGGGQPQHF	TGTGCCAGCGGAGCAGGGGGCGGTCAGCCCCAGCATTTT
TRBJ1-6	TRBV13	NA	NA	CASRVTGYNSPLHF	TGTGCCAGCAGGGTGACAGGTTATAATTCACCCCTCCACTTT
TRBJ2-5	TRBV14	NA	NA	CASSQGFEQGGETQYF	TGTGCCAGCAGCCAAGGTTTTGAACAGGGGGGGGAGACCCAGTACTTC
TRBJ2-5	TRBV6-5	TRBD1	NA	CASSRDRDETQYF	TGTGCCAGCTCTCGGGACAGGGATGAGACCCAGTACTTC